A selection of T cell receptor beta chains follows, all from one sample in a study of spatial heterogeneity in lung cancer. TCRdb independently ran MiXCR on the 5' RACE reads; one entry per CDR3 protein. The data show tens of thousands of distinct CDR3 sequences, 5% to 6% seen once. Here the sequenced sample was PBMCs, taken at follow-up. The origin of the receptors is a female donor with early-stage non-small cell lung cancer. CDR3s include the opening cysteine and the closing phenylalanine or tryptophan. The D gene is left open where the match is weak. Only some rows state a clone size, as once, few, many or a class for expanded clones.

>TRBV28|TRBJ2-3|TRBD2|many
TGTGCCAGCAGAGGTAGCGGGAGCGCAGATACGCAGTATTTT
CASRGSGSADTQYF
>TRBV7-2|TRBJ2-1|TRBD2|many
TGTGCCAGCAGCCCGGCGGGGGGCCCCTACAATGAGCAGTTCTTC
CASSPAGGPYNEQFF
>TRBV20-1|TRBJ2-7|TRBD1|many
TGCAGTGGCCTCTTCCTACAGGGGGGAGGCGAGCAGTACTTC
CSGLFLQGGGEQYF
>TRBV7-9|TRBJ1-1|NA|many
TGTGCCAGCAGCTTAGCACTGGCAGCTAACACTGAAGCTTTCTTT
CASSLALAANTEAFF
>TRBV5-1|TRBJ2-1|TRBD2|many
TGCGCCAGCAGCTTGGACCTAGCGGGATCCTACAATGAGCAGTTCTTC
CASSLDLAGSYNEQFF
>TRBV2|TRBJ2-7|TRBD2|many
TGTGCCAGCAGTGAAAAAAGCGGGGGAACCTACGAGCAGTACTTC
CASSEKSGGTYEQYF
>TRBV7-9|TRBJ2-1|NA|many
TGTGCCAGCAGCTTAGGGGGGTCCCCACCCTACAATGAGCAGTTCTTC
CASSLGGSPPYNEQFF
>TRBV27|TRBJ2-7|NA|many
TGTGCCAGCAGTTTCGTCGCTTCCTTGGGGGAGCAGTACTTC
CASSFVASLGEQYF
>TRBV7-2|TRBJ1-2|NA|NA
TGTGCCAGCAGCTCCGTCCTGGGTGGCTACACCTTC
CASSSVLGGYTF
>TRBV20-1|TRBJ2-5|NA|many
TGCAGTGCCTCCGACGAATTACATTTAGAGACCCAGTACTTC
CSASDELHLETQYF
>TRBV2|TRBJ1-2|NA|many
TGTGCCAGCAGTCCACCAAGTTATGGCTACACCTTC
CASSPPSYGYTF
>TRBV20-1|TRBJ2-3|TRBD2|few
TGCAGTGCTAACCTAGCGGGGGGGCCGAGCACAGATACGCAGTATTTT
CSANLAGGPSTDTQYF
>TRBV6-5|TRBJ2-2|NA|NA
TGTGCCAGCAGTTACTCGAATACCGGGGAGCTGTTTTTT
CASSYSNTGELFF
>TRBV7-6|TRBJ2-2|TRBD2|many
TGTGCCAGCAGCTTAGTGTTGGCGGGAGGGACGAACACCGGGGAGCTGTTTTTT
CASSLVLAGGTNTGELFF
>TRBV7-9|TRBJ2-3|TRBD1|NA
TGTGCCAGCAGGAAGACAGGGCTCACAGATACGCAGTATTTT
CASRKTGLTDTQYF
>TRBV21-1|TRBJ2-5|NA|many
TGTGCCAGCAGCAAGGGAGCCGGGACTAGCGGAAAACAAGAGACCCAGTACTTC
CASSKGAGTSGKQETQYF
>TRBV28|TRBJ1-2|NA|many
TGTGCCAGCAGTTTATGGGGTTCTGTTAACTATGGCTACACCTTC
CASSLWGSVNYGYTF
>TRBV7-2|TRBJ2-7|TRBD2|few
TGTGCCAGCAGCTTAGATTGGGGTAGCGGGAGGGCCGACGAGCAGTACTTC
CASSLDWGSGRADEQYF
>TRBV4-2|TRBJ1-5|NA|medium-sized
TGTGCCAGCAGCCAGCACGGGACACACAATCAGCCCCAGCATTTT
CASSQHGTHNQPQHF
>TRBV5-4|TRBJ2-5|NA|NA
TGTGCCAGCAGCTCGATGAGCCCCACGGGGGAGACCCAGTACTTC
CASSSMSPTGETQYF
>TRBV20-1|TRBJ1-5|TRBD1|many
TGCAGTGCTAGAGAGCCGACAGGGAATCAGCCCCAGCATTTT
CSAREPTGNQPQHF
>TRBV20-1|TRBJ2-5|NA|many
TGCAGTGCTAGACGCGAGACCCAGTACTTC
CSARRETQYF
>TRBV20-1|TRBJ2-7|TRBD1|large
TGCAGTGCTAAGACAGGGAGCTCCTACGAGCAGTACTTC
CSAKTGSSYEQYF
>TRBV20-1|TRBJ1-4|NA|few
TGCAGTGCCATTATGCGTGGGATTGAAAAACTGTTTTTT
CSAIMRGIEKLFF
>TRBV4-3|TRBJ1-5|TRBD1|NA
TGCGCCAGCAGCCAAGATCTAGCGGGACAGGGCCTCAATCAGCCCCAGCATTTT
CASSQDLAGQGLNQPQHF
>TRBV4-1|TRBJ1-1|NA|NA
TGCGCCAGCAGCCAAGGTCGACGATCCACTGAAGCTTTCTTT
CASSQGRRSTEAFF
>TRBV9|TRBJ2-1|NA|many
TGTGCCAGCAGCGCCGGGGACTACAATGAGCAGTTCTTC
CASSAGDYNEQFF
>TRBV5-1|TRBJ2-3|NA|few
TGCGCCAGCAGCCGAGGAGCAGATACGCAGTATTTT
CASSRGADTQYF
>TRBV7-2|TRBJ2-5|NA|many
TGTGCCAGCAGTCCAAAGGGAGAGACCCAGTACTTC
CASSPKGETQYF
>TRBV7-6|TRBJ2-7|TRBD1|medium-sized
TGTGCCAGCAGCTCCGGGACAGGGGCGACCTACGAGCAGTACTTC
CASSSGTGATYEQYF
>TRBV12-3/TRBV12-4|TRBJ1-5|TRBD1|many
TGTGCCAGCAGTACTGGGACAGGGGACAATCAGCCCCAGCATTTT
CASSTGTGDNQPQHF
>TRBV20-1|TRBJ1-2|NA|many
TGCAGTGCTAGGGTCGCAGAAAACTATGGCTACACCTTC
CSARVAENYGYTF
>TRBV6-6|TRBJ2-5|TRBD2|medium-sized
TGTGCCAGCAGCTTAGCGGGGAGCCAAGAGACCCAGTACTTC
CASSLAGSQETQYF
>TRBV6-2/TRBV6-3|TRBJ2-7|NA|many
TGTGCCAGCAGCTCCCGCTACGAGCAGTACTTC
CASSSRYEQYF
>TRBV11-2|TRBJ1-2|NA|many
TGTGCCAGCAGCTCCCGAGGGGCTAACTATGGCTACACCTTC
CASSSRGANYGYTF
>TRBV11-2|TRBJ2-2|NA|many
TGTGCCAGCAGCTCCAGGGCAGGGAGCGGGGAGCTGTTTTTT
CASSSRAGSGELFF
>TRBV20-1|TRBJ2-2|NA|NA
TGCAGTGCTGCAGGGGATTACACCGGGGAGCTGTTTTTT
CSAAGDYTGELFF
>TRBV7-2|TRBJ2-7|NA|many
TGTGCCAGCAGCATTACACGGGGTGACGAGCAGTACTTC
CASSITRGDEQYF
>TRBV5-4|TRBJ2-3|TRBD2|many
TGTGCCAGCAGCACCCGACTAGCGGGGGCCTCAACAGATACGCAGTATTTT
CASSTRLAGASTDTQYF
>TRBV11-1|TRBJ2-3|NA|many
TGTGCCAGCAGCGCCCGACTAGTTCTGTACCCAGATACGCAGTATTTT
CASSARLVLYPDTQYF
>TRBV28|TRBJ1-2|NA|many
TGTGCCAGCAGTTTACTACAGGAGGGGGGCTACACCTTC
CASSLLQEGGYTF
>TRBV6-5|TRBJ1-2|TRBD1|many
TGTGCCAGCAGTTCCATCCCATGGACAGGGCAAGGGGGCTACACCTTC
CASSSIPWTGQGGYTF
>TRBV20-1|TRBJ2-5|TRBD2|medium-sized
TGCAGTGCTAGAGATGCCGGGACTAGCGACCAAGAGACCCAGTACTTC
CSARDAGTSDQETQYF
>TRBV28|TRBJ1-5|NA|many
TGTGCCAGCACTCCCCAGGTAGCGGGGGGCCAGCCCCAGCATTTT
CASTPQVAGGQPQHF
>TRBV5-4|TRBJ2-7|NA|NA
TGTGCCAGCAGCTCCCGGACAGCCGCCTACGAGCAGTACTTC
CASSSRTAAYEQYF
>TRBV4-3|TRBJ2-1|TRBD2|many
TGCGCCAGCAGCCAAGACCCCCCACTAGCGGGGGGGATGTACAATGAGCAGTTCTTC
CASSQDPPLAGGMYNEQFF
>TRBV11-1|TRBJ2-1|NA|many
TGTGCCAGCAGCTCCTCCCTTGGCGGGGGCACGGATGAGCAGTTCTTC
CASSSSLGGGTDEQFF
>TRBV20-1|TRBJ2-2|TRBD2|many
TGCAGTGCTAGGCCTACTAGCGGGGGGAACACCGGGGAGCTGTTTTTT
CSARPTSGGNTGELFF
>TRBV7-2|TRBJ2-5|TRBD2|many
TGTGCCAGCAGCTCGCGGGGGGGCCTTCAAGAGACCCAGTACTTC
CASSSRGGLQETQYF
>TRBV6-4|TRBJ2-1|TRBD2|many
TGTGCCAGCAGTGACGGACTAGCGCCCTACAATGAGCAGTTCTTC
CASSDGLAPYNEQFF
>TRBV7-8|TRBJ2-7|TRBD2|many
TGTGCCAGCAGCTTCCTAGCGGCTGGCTCCTACGAGCAGTACTTC
CASSFLAAGSYEQYF